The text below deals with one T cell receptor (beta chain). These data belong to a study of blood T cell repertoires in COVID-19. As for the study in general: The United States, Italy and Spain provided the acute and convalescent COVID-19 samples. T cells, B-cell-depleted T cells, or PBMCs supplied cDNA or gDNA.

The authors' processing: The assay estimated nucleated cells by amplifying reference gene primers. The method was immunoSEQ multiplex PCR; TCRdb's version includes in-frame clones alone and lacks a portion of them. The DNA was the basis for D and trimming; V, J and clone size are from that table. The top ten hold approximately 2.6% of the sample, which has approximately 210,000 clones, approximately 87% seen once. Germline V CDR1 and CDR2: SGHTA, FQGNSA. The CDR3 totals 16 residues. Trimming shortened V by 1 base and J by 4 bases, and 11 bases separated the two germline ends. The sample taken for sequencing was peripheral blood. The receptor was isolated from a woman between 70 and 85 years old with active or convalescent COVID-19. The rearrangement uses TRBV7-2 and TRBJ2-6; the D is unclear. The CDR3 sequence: CASSLGGEVGANVLTF. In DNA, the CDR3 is TGTGCCAGCAGCTTAGGCGGAGAGGTAGGGGCCAACGTCCTGACTTTC.